This TCR beta chain was obtained from a study of blood T cells in healthy people across ages. In the case of this clonotype: Its antigen is not known.

Study-wide findings and caveats: Conclusively comparing naive with antigen-experienced cells was impossible with unsorted PBMCs.

The CDR3 has 15 residues. Germline-derived CDR1 and CDR2 are LGHNA and YSLEER. Isolated PBMCs totaled at least 7 million in each sample. Alongside a J-beta primer mix, a sample-barcoded 5' primer served in a second PCR lasting about 7 to 11 cycles. Each cDNA was tagged by a template-switch adaptor containing 12 random nucleotides. TCRdb reprocessed the 5' RACE reads with MiXCR, giving one entry per CDR3 protein. The table has about 800,000 distinct CDR3 sequences, approximately 25% seen once. Separately, the same data were catalogued under a study of T cells of mothers and their children. From that study: The study found slightly higher but non-significant overlap in related versus unrelated mother-child pairs.

J is TRBJ2-5 and V is TRBV4-3, with 10 bases fitting TRBD2. Matching the DNA end better, TRBJ2-7 makes the J call doubtful. The sample was blood. The receptor was isolated from a boy aged 5-17 years in good health. CDR3 in DNA: TGCGCCAGCAGCCAACTAGCGGGGGCCGCCTACGAGCAGTACTTC. Translation: CASSQLAGAAYEQYF.